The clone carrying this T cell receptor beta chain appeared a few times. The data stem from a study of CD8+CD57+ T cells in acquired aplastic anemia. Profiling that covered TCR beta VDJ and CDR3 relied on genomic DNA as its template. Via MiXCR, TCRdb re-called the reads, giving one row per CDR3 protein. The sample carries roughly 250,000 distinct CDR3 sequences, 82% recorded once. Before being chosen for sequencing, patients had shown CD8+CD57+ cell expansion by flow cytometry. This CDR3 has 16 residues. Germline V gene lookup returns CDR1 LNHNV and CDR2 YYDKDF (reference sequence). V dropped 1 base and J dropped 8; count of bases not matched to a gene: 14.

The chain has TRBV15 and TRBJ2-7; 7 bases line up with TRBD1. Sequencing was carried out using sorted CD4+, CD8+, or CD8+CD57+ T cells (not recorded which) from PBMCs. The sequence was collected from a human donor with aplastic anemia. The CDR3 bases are TGTGCCACCAGCAGAGTAGGACAGGCCAATCAGCCCCAGCAGTACTTC. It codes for CATSRVGQANQPQQYF.